This T cell receptor (beta chain) was recovered during a study of blood T cell repertoires in COVID-19. Clones were read by immunoSEQ multiplex PCR, and TCRdb kept only the in-frame ones, dropping some. The data show 190,000 or so clones, 89% seen once. This clone was seen many times. The CDR3 is made up of 14 amino acids. Per the germline V gene, CDR1 is SGHRS and CDR2 is YFSETQ. J was trimmed by 10 bases and V by 3 bases; bases with no gene match: 9. The chain joins TRBV5-1 to TRBJ1-2, with TRBD1 matching 10 bases. The TCR comes from a woman between 18 and 29 years old who had recovered from COVID-19. The sequencing input was PBMCs or T cells enriched from blood (not recorded which). The CDR3 nucleotides read TGCGCCAGCAGCTCCCCCGGGGACAGGGGATTCTACACCTTC. This sequence encodes CASSSPGDRGFYTF.